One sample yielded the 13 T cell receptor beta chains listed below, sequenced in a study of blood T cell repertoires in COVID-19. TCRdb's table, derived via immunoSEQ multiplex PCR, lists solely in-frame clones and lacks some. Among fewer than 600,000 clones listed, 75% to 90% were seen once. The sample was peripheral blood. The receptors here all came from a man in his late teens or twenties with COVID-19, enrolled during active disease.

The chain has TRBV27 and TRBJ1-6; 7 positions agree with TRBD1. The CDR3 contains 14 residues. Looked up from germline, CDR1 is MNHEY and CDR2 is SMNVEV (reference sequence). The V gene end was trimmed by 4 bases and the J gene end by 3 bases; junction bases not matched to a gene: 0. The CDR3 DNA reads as TGTGCCAGCAGTTCAGGGGGCTATAATTCACCCCTCCACTTT. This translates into CASSSGGYNSPLHF.

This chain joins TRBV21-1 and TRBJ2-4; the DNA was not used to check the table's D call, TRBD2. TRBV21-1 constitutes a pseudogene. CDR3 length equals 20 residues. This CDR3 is CASIKAGMGGASLAKNIQYF. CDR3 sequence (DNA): TGTGCCAGCATCAAAGCGGGAATGGGGGGGGCTAGTCTAGCCAAAAACATTCAGTACTTC.

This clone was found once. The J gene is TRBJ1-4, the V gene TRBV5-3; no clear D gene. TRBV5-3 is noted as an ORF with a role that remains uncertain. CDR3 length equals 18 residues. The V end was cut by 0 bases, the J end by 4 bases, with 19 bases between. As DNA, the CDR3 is TGTGCCAGAAGCTTGGATGGCGGGGTGGATCACTATAATGAAAAACTGTTTTTT. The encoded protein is CARSLDGGVDHYNEKLFF.

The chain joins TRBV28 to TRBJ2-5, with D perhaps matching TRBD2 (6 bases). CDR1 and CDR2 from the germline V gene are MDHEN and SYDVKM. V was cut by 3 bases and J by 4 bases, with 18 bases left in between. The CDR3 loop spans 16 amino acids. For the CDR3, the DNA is TGTGCCAGCAGTTTGTATCGCGGAGGGCAACTAGAGACCCAGTACTTC. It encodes CASSLYRGGQLETQYF.

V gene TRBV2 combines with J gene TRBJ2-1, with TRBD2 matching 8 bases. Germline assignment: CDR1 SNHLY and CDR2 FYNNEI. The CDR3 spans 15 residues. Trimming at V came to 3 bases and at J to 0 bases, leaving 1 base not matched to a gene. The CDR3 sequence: CASSDGTSSYNEQFF. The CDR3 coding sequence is TGTGCCAGCAGTGACGGGACTAGCTCCTACAATGAGCAGTTCTTC.

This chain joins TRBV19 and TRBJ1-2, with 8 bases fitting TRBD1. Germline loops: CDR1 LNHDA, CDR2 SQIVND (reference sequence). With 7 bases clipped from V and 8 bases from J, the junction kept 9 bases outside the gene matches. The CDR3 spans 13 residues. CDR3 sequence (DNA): TGTGCCAGTAACAGGGGGGTCTCGAAGGGCTACACCTTC. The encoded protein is CASNRGVSKGYTF.

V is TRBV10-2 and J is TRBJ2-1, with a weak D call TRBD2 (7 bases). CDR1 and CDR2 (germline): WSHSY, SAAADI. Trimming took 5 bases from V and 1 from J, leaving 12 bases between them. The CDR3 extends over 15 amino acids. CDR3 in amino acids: CASSKGGVSYNEQFF. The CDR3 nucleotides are TGCGCCAGCAGTAAGGGGGGGGTTTCCTACAATGAGCAGTTCTTC.

Here the CDR3 reads CAWRTGQPNQPQHF. The DNA of the CDR3 is TGTGCCTGGCGAACGGGACAACCGAATCAGCCCCAGCATTTT. The rearrangement joins TRBV30 to TRBJ1-5, with D possibly being TRBD1 (6 bases). This CDR3 is 14 amino acids long. Trimming took off 5 bases at V and 4 bases at J, with 15 bases between the two ends. The V gene's germline CDR1 is GTSNPN and CDR2 SVGIG (reference sequence).

Here the CDR3 DNA reads TGTGCCAGCAGCCCAAAAGCGGGGGGACGCACAGATACGCAGTATTTT. It yields the protein CASSPKAGGRTDTQYF. V gene TRBV13 combines with J gene TRBJ2-3, with 9 positions matching TRBD2. This CDR3 has 16 amino acids. Looked up from germline, CDR1 is PRHDT and CDR2 is FYEKMQ (reference sequence). The V segment lost 5 bases and the J segment 1 base; nucleotides outside the gene matches: 7. Based on the CDR3 plus reference TRBV13 and TRBJ2-3, the full variable domain is AAGVIQSPRHLIKEKRETATLKCYPIPRHDTVYWYQQGPGQDPQFLISFYEKMQSDKGSIPDRFSAQQFSDYHSELNMSSLELGDSALYFCASSPKAGGRTDTQYFGPGTRLTVL.

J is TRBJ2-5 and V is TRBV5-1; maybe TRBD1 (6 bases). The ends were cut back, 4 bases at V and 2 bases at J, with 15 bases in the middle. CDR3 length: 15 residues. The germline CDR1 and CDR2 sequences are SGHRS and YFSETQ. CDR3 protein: CASSPDRFGQETQYF. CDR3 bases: TGCGCCAGCAGCCCCGACAGGTTTGGGCAAGAGACCCAGTACTTC.

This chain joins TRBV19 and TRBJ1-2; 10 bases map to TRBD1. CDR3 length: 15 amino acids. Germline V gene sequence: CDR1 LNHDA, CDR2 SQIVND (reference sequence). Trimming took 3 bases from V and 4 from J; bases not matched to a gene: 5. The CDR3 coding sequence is TGTGCCAGTAGTATCTGGGACAGGGGCGGCTATGGCTACACCTTC. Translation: CASSIWDRGGYGYTF.

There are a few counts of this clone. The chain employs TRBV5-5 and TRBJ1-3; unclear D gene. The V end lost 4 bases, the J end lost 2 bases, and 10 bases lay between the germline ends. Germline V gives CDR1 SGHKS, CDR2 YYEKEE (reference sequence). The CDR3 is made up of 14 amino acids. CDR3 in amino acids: CASSRGGTGNTIYF. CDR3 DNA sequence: TGTGCCAGCAGCCGGGGTGGGACTGGAAACACCATATATTTT.

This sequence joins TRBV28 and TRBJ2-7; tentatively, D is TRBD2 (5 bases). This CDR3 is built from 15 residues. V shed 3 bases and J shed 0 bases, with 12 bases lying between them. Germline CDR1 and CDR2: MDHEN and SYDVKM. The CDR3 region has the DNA TGTGCCAGCAGTTTCAACGGCGGGCCCTCCTACGAGCAGTACTTC. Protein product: CASSFNGGPSYEQYF. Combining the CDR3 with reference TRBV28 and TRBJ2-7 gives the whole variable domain DVKVTQSSRYLVKRTGEKVFLECVQDMDHENMFWYRQDPGLGLRLIYFSYDVKMKEKGDIPEGYSVSREKKERFSLILESASTNQTSMYLCASSFNGGPSYEQYFGPGTRLTVT.